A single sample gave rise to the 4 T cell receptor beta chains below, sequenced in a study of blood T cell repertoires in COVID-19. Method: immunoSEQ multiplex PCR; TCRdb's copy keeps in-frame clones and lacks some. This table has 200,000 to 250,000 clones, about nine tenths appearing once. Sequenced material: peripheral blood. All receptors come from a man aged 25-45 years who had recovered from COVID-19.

The CDR3 coding sequence is TGTGCCATCGGGGGGGGCAGGCAAGGCGACGAGCAGTACTTC. Its translation is CAIGGGRQGDEQYF. The genes are TRBV10-3 and TRBJ2-7; D perhaps matches TRBD2 (7 bases). The V gene lost 8 bases and the J gene lost 5 bases, with 19 bases spanning the gap. There are 14 residues in the CDR3. The germline gives CDR1 ENHRY, CDR2 SYGVKD.

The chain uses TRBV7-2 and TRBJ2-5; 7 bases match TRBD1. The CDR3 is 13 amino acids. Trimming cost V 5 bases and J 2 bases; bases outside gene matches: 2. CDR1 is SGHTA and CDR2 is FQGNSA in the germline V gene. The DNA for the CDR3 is TGTGCCAGCAGCCGGGACAGACAAGAGACCCAGTACTTC. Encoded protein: CASSRDRQETQYF.

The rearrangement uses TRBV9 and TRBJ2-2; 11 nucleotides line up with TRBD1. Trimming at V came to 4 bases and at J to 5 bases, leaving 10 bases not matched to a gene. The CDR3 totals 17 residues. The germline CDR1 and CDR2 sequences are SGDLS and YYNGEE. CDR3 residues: CASSFLSGTGGTGELFF. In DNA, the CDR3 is TGTGCCAGCAGCTTTCTTTCCGGGACAGGGGGGACCGGGGAGCTGTTTTTT. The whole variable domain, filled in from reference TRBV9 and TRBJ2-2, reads DSGVTQTPKHLITATGQRVTLRCSPRSGDLSVYWYQQSLDQGLQFLIQYYNGEERAKGNILERFSAQQFPDLHSELNLSSLELGDSALYFCASSFLSGTGGTGELFFGEGSRLTVL.

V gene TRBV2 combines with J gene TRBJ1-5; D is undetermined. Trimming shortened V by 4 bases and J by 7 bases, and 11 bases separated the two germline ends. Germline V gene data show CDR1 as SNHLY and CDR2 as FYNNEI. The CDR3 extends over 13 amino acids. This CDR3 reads CASSGANGQPQHF. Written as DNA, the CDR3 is TGTGCCAGCAGTGGAGCCAACGGGCAGCCCCAGCATTTT.